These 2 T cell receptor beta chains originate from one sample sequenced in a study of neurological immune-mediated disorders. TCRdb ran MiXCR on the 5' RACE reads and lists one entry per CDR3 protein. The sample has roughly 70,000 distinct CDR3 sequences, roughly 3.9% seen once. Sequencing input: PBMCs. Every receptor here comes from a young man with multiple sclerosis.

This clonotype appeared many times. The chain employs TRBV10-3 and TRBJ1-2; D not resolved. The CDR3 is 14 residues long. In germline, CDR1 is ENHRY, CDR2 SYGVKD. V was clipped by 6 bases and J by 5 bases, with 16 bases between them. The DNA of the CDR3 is TGTGCCATCAGGGCGGGGAGCCAAGGTTATGGCTACACCTTC. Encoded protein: CAIRAGSQGYGYTF.

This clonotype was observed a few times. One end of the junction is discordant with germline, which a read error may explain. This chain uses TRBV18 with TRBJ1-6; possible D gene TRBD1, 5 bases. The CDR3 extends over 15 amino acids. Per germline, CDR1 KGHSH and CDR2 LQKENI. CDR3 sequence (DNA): TGTGCCAGCTCTGTGACATCCTGGGGGAATTCACCCCTCAACTTT. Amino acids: CASSVTSWGNSPLNF.